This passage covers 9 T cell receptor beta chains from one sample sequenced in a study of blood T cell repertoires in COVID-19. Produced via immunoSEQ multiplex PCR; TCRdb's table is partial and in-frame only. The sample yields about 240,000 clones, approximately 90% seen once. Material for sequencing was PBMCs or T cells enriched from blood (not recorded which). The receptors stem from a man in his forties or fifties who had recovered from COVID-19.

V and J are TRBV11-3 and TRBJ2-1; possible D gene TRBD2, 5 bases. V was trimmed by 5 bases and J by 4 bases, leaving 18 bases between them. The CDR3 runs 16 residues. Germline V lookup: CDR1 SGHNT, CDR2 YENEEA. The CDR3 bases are TGTGCCAGCAGCCAAACCGGCGGGCGTGGATACAATGAGCAGTTCTTC. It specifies CASSQTGGRGYNEQFF.

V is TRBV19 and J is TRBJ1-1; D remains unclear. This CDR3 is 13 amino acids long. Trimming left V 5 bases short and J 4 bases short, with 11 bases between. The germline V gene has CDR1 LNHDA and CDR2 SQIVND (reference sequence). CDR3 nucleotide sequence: TGTGCCAGTAGTGGGTCGCGGGCCACTGAAGCTTTCTTT. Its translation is CASSGSRATEAFF.

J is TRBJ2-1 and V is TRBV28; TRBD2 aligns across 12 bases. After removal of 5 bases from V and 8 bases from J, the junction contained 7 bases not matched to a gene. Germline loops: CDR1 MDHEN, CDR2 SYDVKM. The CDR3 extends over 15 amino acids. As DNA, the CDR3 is TGTGCCAGCAGTACCGGGACTAGCGGGTGGGATGAGCAGTTCTTC. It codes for CASSTGTSGWDEQFF. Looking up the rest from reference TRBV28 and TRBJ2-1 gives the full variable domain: DVKVTQSSRYLVKRTGEKVFLECVQDMDHENMFWYRQDPGLGLRLIYFSYDVKMKEKGDIPEGYSVSREKKERFSLILESASTNQTSMYLCASSTGTSGWDEQFFGPGTRLTVL.

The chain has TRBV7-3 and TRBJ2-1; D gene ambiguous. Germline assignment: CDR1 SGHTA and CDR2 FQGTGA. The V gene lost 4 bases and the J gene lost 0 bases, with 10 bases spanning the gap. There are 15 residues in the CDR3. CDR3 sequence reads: CASSSLATSYNEQFF. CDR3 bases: TGTGCCAGCAGCTCATTAGCCACCTCCTACAATGAGCAGTTCTTC.

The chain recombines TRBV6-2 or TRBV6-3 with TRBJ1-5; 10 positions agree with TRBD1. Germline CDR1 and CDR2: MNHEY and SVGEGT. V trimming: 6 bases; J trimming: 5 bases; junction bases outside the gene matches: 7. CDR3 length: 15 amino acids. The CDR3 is CASSQDRGIYQPQHF. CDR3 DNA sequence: TGTGCCAGCAGCCAGGACAGGGGGATTTATCAGCCCCAGCATTTT.

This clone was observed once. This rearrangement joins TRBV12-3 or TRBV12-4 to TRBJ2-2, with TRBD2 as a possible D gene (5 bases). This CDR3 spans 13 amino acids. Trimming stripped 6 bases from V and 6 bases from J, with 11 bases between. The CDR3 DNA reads TGTGCCAGCAGCCCCTCCGGGGCCGGGGAGCTGTTTTTT. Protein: CASSPSGAGELFF.

The chain's CDR3 is CASSLGGAGELFF. CDR3 DNA sequence: TGTGCCAGCAGTTTAGGGGGGGCCGGGGAGCTGTTTTTT. The chain couples TRBV12-3 or TRBV12-4 to TRBJ2-2; D is perhaps TRBD2 (6 bases). The CDR3 is 13 residues long. Trimming took off 1 base at V and 6 bases at J, with 6 bases between the two ends.

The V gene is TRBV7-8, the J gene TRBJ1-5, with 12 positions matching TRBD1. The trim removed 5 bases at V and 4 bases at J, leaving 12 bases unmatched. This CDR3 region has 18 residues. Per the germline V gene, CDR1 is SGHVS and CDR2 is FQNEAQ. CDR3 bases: TGTGCCAGCAGCGCCCGGGACAGGGGGCGCCGGACGAATCAGCCCCAGCATTTT. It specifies CASSARDRGRRTNQPQHF.

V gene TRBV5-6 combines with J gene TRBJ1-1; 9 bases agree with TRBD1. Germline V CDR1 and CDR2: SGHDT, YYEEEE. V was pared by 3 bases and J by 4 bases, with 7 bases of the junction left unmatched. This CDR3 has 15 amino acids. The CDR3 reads CASSSWGTGPTEAFF. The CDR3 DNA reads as TGTGCCAGCAGCTCATGGGGGACAGGGCCCACTGAAGCTTTCTTT. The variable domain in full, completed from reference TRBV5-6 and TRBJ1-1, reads DAGVTQSPTHLIKTRGQQVTLRCSPKSGHDTVSWYQQALGQGPQFIFQYYEEEERQRGNFPDRFSGHQFPNYSSELNVNALLLGDSALYLCASSSWGTGPTEAFFGQGTRLTVV.